This T cell receptor beta chain was retrieved from a study of identical twins. V was shortened by 5 bases and J by 0 bases, with 9 bases between the two germline ends. CDR1 and CDR2 (germline): SGHRS, YFSETQ. There are 14 residues in the CDR3. This clonotype was seen a handful of times. TCRdb re-called the 5' RACE reads through MiXCR, storing one row per CDR3 protein. The table includes about 530,000 distinct CDR3 sequences, about a fifth detected once. This sample was also put to use in a study of yellow fever vaccine responses in identical twins.

This TCR was recovered from a woman younger than 30 in good health. V usage is TRBV5-1 and J usage is TRBJ2-1, with D unresolved. What was sequenced was CD4+ T cells sorted from blood. CDR3 protein: CASSQDSSYNEQFF. The CDR3 DNA is TGCGCCAGCAGTCAAGACTCCTCCTACAATGAGCAGTTCTTC.